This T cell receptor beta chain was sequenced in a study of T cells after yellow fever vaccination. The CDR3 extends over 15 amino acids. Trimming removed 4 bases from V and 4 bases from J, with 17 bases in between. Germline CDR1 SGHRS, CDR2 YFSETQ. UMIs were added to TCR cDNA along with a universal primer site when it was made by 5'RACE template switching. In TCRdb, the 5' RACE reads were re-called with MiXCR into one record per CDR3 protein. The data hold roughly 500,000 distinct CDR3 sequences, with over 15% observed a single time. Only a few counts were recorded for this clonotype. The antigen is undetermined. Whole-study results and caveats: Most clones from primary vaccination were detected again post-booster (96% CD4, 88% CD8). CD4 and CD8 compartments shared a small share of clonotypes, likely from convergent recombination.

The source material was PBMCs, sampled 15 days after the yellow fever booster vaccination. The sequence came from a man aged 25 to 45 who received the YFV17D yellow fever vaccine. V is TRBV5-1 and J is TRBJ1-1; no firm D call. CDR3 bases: TGCGCCAGCAGCGCGCTAGGTCGGGTAGGCACTGAAGCTTTCTTT. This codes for CASSALGRVGTEAFF.